The next 10 T cell receptor beta chains were all read from a single sample in a study of CD8+ T cells in alopecia areata. Investigators isolated RNA and reverse transcribed it into cDNA to act as the sequencing template. The assay was immunoSEQ multiplex PCR, and TCRdb's table has in-frame clones only and misses some. The data hold 150,000 to 200,000 clones, with approximately 59% observed a single time. The sequences come from CD4+ T cells sorted from blood, collected at week 0. All receptors come from a human donor with alopecia areata.

This chain joins TRBV4-1 and TRBJ2-1, with 14 bases lining up with TRBD2. CDR3 length equals 15 residues. CDR1 is MGHRA and CDR2 is YSYEKL in the germline V gene. The junction had 7 bases not matched to a gene; V was cut back by 3 bases and J by 12 bases. CDR3 coding DNA: TGCGCCAGCAGCCATGACCTTGGACTAGCGGGAGGGCAGTTCTTC. The encoded protein is CASSHDLGLAGGQFF.

This clone was detected a few times. The chain combines TRBV10-3 with TRBJ2-3; 7 bases map to TRBD1. J was trimmed by 1 base and V by 11 bases; bases with no gene match: 6. Germline values: CDR1 ENHRY, CDR2 SYGVKD. The CDR3 spans 13 residues. CDR3 sequence: CAVTGVGTDTQYF. CDR3 DNA: TGTGCCGTCACAGGGGTGGGCACAGATACGCAGTATTTT.

This clone occurred many times. The chain links TRBV2 to TRBJ2-5; 11 nucleotides agree with TRBD2. In germline, CDR1 is SNHLY, CDR2 FYNNEI. V lost 7 bases to trimming and J lost 4 bases; unmatched junction nucleotides: 8. The length of the CDR3 is 15 residues. The CDR3 DNA reads TGTGCCAGCAACCAACTAGCGGGGGTATCAGAGACCCAGTACTTC. The encoded protein is CASNQLAGVSETQYF.

A few counts support this clone. Other DNA sequences in the same sample also yield this CDR3. The chain employs TRBV5-1 and TRBJ1-2, with no clear D. The germline V gene encodes CDR1 SGHRS and CDR2 YFSETQ. Between the trimmed V and J ends, which lost 4 bases and 4 bases, there was a span of 8 bases. This CDR3 is 12 amino acids long. CDR3 amino acids: CASSLASYGYTF. The CDR3 bases are TGCGCCAGCAGCCTGGCGTCCTATGGCTACACCTTC.

Written as DNA, the CDR3 is TGCGCCAGCAGCTCGGGACAGGGCCGAACCGGGGAGCTGTTTTTT. It is translated as CASSSGQGRTGELFF. The chain has TRBV5-1 and TRBJ2-2; TRBD1 aligns across 9 bases. V lost 3 bases, J lost 5 bases, and 5 bases stayed unmatched. Germline CDR1 and CDR2: SGHRS and YFSETQ. The CDR3 runs to 15 residues.

This clone was seen only a few times. V gene TRBV27 combines with J gene TRBJ1-6, with D maybe TRBD1 (5 bases). CDR1 is MNHEY and CDR2 is SMNVEV in the germline V gene (reference sequence). V lost 3 bases and J lost 7, with 16 bases in between. The CDR3 runs 16 residues. This CDR3 reads CASSFSGGSPNSPLHF. As DNA, the CDR3 is TGTGCCAGCAGTTTTAGTGGGGGTTCCCCCAATTCACCCCTCCACTTT.

This clone has a handful of counts. The chain couples TRBV18 to TRBJ2-7, with 7 nucleotides matching TRBD1. Germline lookup yields CDR1 KGHSH and CDR2 LQKENI. V was pared by 5 bases and J by 2 bases, with 3 bases of the junction left unmatched. The CDR3 is made up of 13 amino acids. The CDR3 DNA is TGTGCCAGCTCATACGGGACAGCCTACGAGCAGTACTTC. Translation: CASSYGTAYEQYF.

The chain carries TRBV25-1 and TRBJ2-1; 10 bases map to TRBD2. The CDR3 runs 17 residues. The trim removed 5 bases at V and 2 bases at J, leaving 9 bases unmatched. The germline V gene has CDR1 MGHDK and CDR2 SYGVNS. As DNA, the CDR3 is TGTGCCAGCAGTTCTCCACTAGCGGGGCCTGCCTACAATGAGCAGTTCTTC. Protein product: CASSSPLAGPAYNEQFF.

The chain links TRBV5-6 to TRBJ2-5; 10 bases match TRBD1. Per germline, CDR1 SGHDT and CDR2 YYEEEE. V lost 0 bases to trimming and J lost 5 bases; unmatched junction nucleotides: 7. The CDR3 has 16 amino acids. CDR3 sequence (DNA): TGTGCCAGCAGCTTGGTGGGACAGGGGAGGTCGGAGACCCAGTACTTC. Translation: CASSLVGQGRSETQYF.

V gene TRBV30 combines with J gene TRBJ2-4, with D maybe TRBD1 (6 bases). The ends were cut back, 2 bases at V and 9 bases at J, with 14 bases in the middle. CDR3 length: 13 residues. The germline gives CDR1 GTSNPN, CDR2 SVGIG (reference sequence). The CDR3 region has the DNA TGTGCCTGGAGTCCATCACAGGGCGGCATTCAGTACTTC. This codes for CAWSPSQGGIQYF.